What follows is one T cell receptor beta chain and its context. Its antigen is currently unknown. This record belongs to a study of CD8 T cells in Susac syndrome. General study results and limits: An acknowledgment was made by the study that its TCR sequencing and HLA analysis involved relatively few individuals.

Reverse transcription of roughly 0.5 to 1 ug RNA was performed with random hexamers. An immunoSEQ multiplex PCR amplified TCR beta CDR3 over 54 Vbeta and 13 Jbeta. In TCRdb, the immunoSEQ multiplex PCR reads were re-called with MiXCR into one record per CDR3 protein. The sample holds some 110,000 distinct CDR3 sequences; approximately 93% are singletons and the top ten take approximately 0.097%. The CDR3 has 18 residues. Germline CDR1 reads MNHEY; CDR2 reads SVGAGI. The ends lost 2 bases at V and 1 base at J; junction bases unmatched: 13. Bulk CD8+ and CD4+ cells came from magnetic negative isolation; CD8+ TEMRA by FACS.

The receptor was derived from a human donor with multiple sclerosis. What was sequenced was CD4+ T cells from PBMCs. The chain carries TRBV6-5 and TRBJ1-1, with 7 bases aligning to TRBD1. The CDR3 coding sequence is TGTGCCAGCAGTTACCAGGGGACAGACTTCTACCAGAACACTGAAGCTTTCTTT. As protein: CASSYQGTDFYQNTEAFF.